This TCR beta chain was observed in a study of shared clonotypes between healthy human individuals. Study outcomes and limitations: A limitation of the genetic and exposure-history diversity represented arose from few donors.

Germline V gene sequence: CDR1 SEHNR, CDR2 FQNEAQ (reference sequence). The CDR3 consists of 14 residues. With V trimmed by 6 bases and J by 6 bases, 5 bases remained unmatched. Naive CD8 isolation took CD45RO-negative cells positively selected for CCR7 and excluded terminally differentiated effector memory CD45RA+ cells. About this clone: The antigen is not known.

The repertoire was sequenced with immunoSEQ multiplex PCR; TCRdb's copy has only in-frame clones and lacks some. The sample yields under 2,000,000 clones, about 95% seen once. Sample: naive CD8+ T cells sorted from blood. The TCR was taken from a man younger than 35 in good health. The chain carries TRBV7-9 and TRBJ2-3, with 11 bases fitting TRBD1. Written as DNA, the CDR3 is TGTGCCAGCAGTCGGACAGGGGGCAGTGATACGCAGTATTTT. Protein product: CASSRTGGSDTQYF.